Each of the 4 T cell receptor beta chains below was sequenced from the same sample in a study of blood T cell repertoires in COVID-19. Sequenced by immunoSEQ multiplex PCR; TCRdb stores in-frame clones only, minus some. The sample records about 480,000 clones, around 88% being singletons. Sequenced input: peripheral blood. These receptors originate from a woman younger than 45 with acute or convalescent COVID-19.

This chain links TRBV2 with TRBJ1-3, with D maybe TRBD1 (5 bases). Per the germline V gene, CDR1 is SNHLY and CDR2 is FYNNEI. V was trimmed by 4 bases and J by 2 bases, leaving 6 bases between them. The CDR3 length is 13 residues. The CDR3 region is CASSAGPGNTIYF. CDR3 sequence (DNA): TGTGCCAGCAGTGCAGGGCCTGGAAACACCATATATTTT.

In this sample, this clone turned up many times. V and J are TRBV11-2 and TRBJ2-1; possibly TRBD2 for D (5 bases). The CDR3 is 16 residues long. Trimming removed 4 bases from V and 3 bases from J, with 16 bases in between. The germline gives CDR1 SGHAT, CDR2 FQNNGV. The CDR3, as DNA: TGTGCCAGCAGCTCGAGGGCCTCCCTACGCTACAATGAGCAGTTCTTC. This gives the protein CASSSRASLRYNEQFF.

The chain is built from TRBV10-3 and TRBJ2-1, with a possible D match to TRBD2 (5 bases). The CDR3 runs 17 residues. The V gene lost 5 bases and the J gene lost 4 bases, with 21 bases spanning the gap. Germline lookup yields CDR1 ENHRY and CDR2 SYGVKD. Here the CDR3 reads CAISSRTLVSTYNEQFF. Written as DNA, the CDR3 is TGTGCCATCAGTAGCAGAACACTAGTCTCCACGTACAATGAGCAGTTCTTC.

The chain joins TRBV5-6 to TRBJ2-2; 8 positions match TRBD1. J gave up 5 bases and V 0 bases, and 6 bases lay outside the gene matches. CDR1 is SGHDT and CDR2 is YYEEEE in the germline V gene. The CDR3 loop spans 16 amino acids. CDR3 nucleotides: TGTGCCAGCAGCTTGGTGGACAGGGTAGAAACCGGGGAGCTGTTTTTT. As protein: CASSLVDRVETGELFF. Full variable domain (missing parts from reference TRBV5-6 and TRBJ2-2): DAGVTQSPTHLIKTRGQQVTLRCSPKSGHDTVSWYQQALGQGPQFIFQYYEEEERQRGNFPDRFSGHQFPNYSSELNVNALLLGDSALYLCASSLVDRVETGELFFGEGSRLTVL.